This TCR beta chain is drawn from a study of response to subunit inactivated influenza vaccine. Findings of the study overall: Authors proposed each seasonal influenza vaccination draws in few new T cells.

About this clonotype: Its specificity is not known. The junction shows a germline mismatch at one end, possibly a read error.

TCRdb called the RT-PCR reads again in MiXCR, with one record for every CDR3 protein. The data contain approximately 500,000 distinct CDR3 sequences, 13% of them singletons. CDR3 size: 13 residues. The V gene's germline CDR1 is SGHDT and CDR2 YYEEEE. The receptor was derived from a man aged 50-60 years who received an inactivated influenza vaccine. Sequencing was performed on PBMCs from blood, taken 45 days after vaccination. The chain carries TRBV5-6 and TRBJ1-5, with 7 bases fitting TRBD1. The CDR3 nucleotides read TGTGCCAGCAGCCGGGGACAGAATCATCCCCAGCATTTT. Its translation is CASSRGQNHPQHF.